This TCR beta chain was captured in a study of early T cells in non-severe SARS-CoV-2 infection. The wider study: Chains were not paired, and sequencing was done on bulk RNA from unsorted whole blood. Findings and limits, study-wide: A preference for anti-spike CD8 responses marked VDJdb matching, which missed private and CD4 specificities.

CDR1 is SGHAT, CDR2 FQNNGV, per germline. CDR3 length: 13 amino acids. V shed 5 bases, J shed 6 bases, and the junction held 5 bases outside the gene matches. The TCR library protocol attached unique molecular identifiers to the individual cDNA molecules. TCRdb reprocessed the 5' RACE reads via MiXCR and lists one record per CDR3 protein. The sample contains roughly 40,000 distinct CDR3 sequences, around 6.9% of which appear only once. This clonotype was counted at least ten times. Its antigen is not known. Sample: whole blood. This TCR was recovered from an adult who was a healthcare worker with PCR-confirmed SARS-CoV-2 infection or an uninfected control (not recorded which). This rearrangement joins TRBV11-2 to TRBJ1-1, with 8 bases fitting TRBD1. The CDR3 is CASSVNRGAEAFF. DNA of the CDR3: TGTGCCAGCAGCGTGAACAGGGGGGCTGAAGCTTTCTTT.